This T cell receptor (beta chain) was profiled in a study of blood T cell repertoires in COVID-19. Overall study context: The origin of the acute and convalescent COVID-19 samples was the United States, Italy and Spain. Sources were T cells, B-cell-depleted T cells, or PBMCs; the material itself was cDNA or gDNA.

V was clipped by 3 bases and J by 4 bases; unmatched bases: 7. This CDR3 region has 15 residues. The germline gives CDR1 LGHDT, CDR2 YNNKEL (reference sequence). This clone was found a few times. Under the authors' procedure: Amplifying reference gene primers gave estimates of nucleated cell counts. The data were produced by immunoSEQ multiplex PCR, yet TCRdb's version contains in-frame clones alone and is incomplete. The DNA gave D and trimming, while V, J and clone size come from that table. The sample includes 120,000 or so clones, approximately 90% of them seen just once. The clonotype was recovered from a woman at least 80 years old with acute or convalescent COVID-19. The chain is built from TRBV3-1 (or the pseudogene TRBV3-2) and TRBJ2-7, with TRBD1 identical over 9 bases. The sample was peripheral blood. The chain's CDR3 is CASSHLDRGEYEQYF. The CDR3, as DNA: TGTGCCAGCAGCCACCTTGACAGGGGGGAGTACGAGCAGTACTTC.